This T cell receptor (beta chain) originates from a study of patients and donors after allogeneic stem cell transplantation. A remark on this clonotype: This clone may be a read error of a much larger clone one base away.

TCRdb analysed the RT-PCR reads with MiXCR anew, one entry per CDR3 protein. The sample includes about a million distinct CDR3 sequences, more than 15% seen only once; the top ten take 6%. The V end lost 5 bases, the J end lost 1 base, and 12 bases lay between the germline ends. The germline V gene encodes CDR1 MNHEY and CDR2 SMNVEV (reference sequence). The CDR3 covers 14 residues. This sequence joins TRBV27 and TRBJ2-7; the D is unclear. This receptor was identified in a human donor who was either an allogeneic HSCT recipient or a stem cell or donor lymphocyte infusion donor (not recorded which). It is not recorded whose cells these are; they may come from a transplant donor. Sequencing was performed on blood, either unsorted or a sorted T cell fraction (not recorded which). CDR3 protein: CASSPLLVSYEQYF. The CDR3 DNA reads as TGTGCCAGCAGTCCCTTGCTGGTATCCTACGAGCAGTACTTC.